This TCR beta chain was sequenced for a study of T cells in Graves' hyperthyroidism and ophthalmopathy. CDR3 length equals 18 residues. V lost 1 base, J lost 2 bases, and 21 bases lay in between. Germline V gene sequence: CDR1 SGHTA, CDR2 FQGNSA. This clonotype was counted many times. The TCR beta CDR3 regions underwent amplification using RNA transcripts as the source. When the TCR CDR3 underwent first-round RT-PCR, the HTBI primer set was used. TCRdb passed the multiplex PCR reads through MiXCR, listing each CDR3 protein once. The profile shows about 410,000 distinct CDR3 sequences, roughly 14% of them singletons.

The sample taken for sequencing was blood. The sequence was collected from a man aged 18 to 29 with Graves' ophthalmopathy. This chain joins TRBV7-2 and TRBJ2-7; D could derive from TRBD1 or TRBD2 (6 bases each). The CDR3 region has the DNA TGTGCCAGCAGCTTAGTCGGTGGGTCGGGGGCCGTCACCTACGAGCAGTACTTC. Translated, it gives CASSLVGGSGAVTYEQYF.